These T cell receptor beta chains were read from a single sample in a study of CD8 T cells in Susac syndrome. TCRdb fed the immunoSEQ multiplex PCR reads into MiXCR, producing one record per CDR3 protein. The repertoire holds about 50,000 distinct CDR3 sequences, with 93% as singletons. Sequenced: CD8+ T cells from PBMCs. The receptor set was obtained from a human donor with multiple sclerosis. Both conserved end residues are part of each CDR3. The D gene is left open where the match is weak. Clone size is stated in some rows and not others, as once, few, many or a class when expanded.

CDR3	size	V	J	D
CASSLGPYNEQFF	few	TRBV7-2	TRBJ2-1	.
CASSLEGGLNEQYF	.	TRBV5-8	TRBJ2-7	.
CASSFGDRSAYEQYF	.	TRBV5-1	TRBJ2-7	TRBD1
CASSLSGVAYEQYF	.	TRBV12-3/TRBV12-4	TRBJ2-7	TRBD2
CARVLAGGPTSYEQYF	once	TRBV9	TRBJ2-7	TRBD2
CASSQVDRADGELFF	.	TRBV4-3	TRBJ2-2	TRBD1
CASSLKENAVEGYTF	.	TRBV7-9	TRBJ1-2	.
CASSLATGVNTEAFF	.	TRBV7-2	TRBJ1-1	TRBD1
CASSPGFRYGYTF	.	TRBV19	TRBJ1-2	.
CASIGGGGRMNTEAFF	.	TRBV28	TRBJ1-1	.
CALSTGGAHGYTF	.	TRBV10-3	TRBJ1-2	TRBD1
CASSSSGGPTDTQYF	.	TRBV7-3	TRBJ2-3	TRBD2
CATSVYAGELFF	.	TRBV24-1	TRBJ2-2	.
CASSQEGLDYGYTF	.	TRBV4-3	TRBJ1-2	.